A selection of T cell receptor beta chains follows, all from one sample in a study of shared clonotypes between healthy human individuals. Here immunoSEQ multiplex PCR was the method, and the copy in TCRdb shows in-frame clones only, minus some. The table includes 1,400,000 or so clones, approximately 98.5% detected once. Material for sequencing was naive CD4+ T cells sorted from blood. The receptor set was obtained from a man aged 25 to 40 in good health. Each CDR3 is given with its conserved first and last residue. Each record gives: D gene, CDR3 length, J gene, clone size, V gene, CDR3 DNA, CDR3 protein. A D gene is named only where the DNA matches it firmly. Clone sizes are given selectively: once, few, many, or a class where the clone is expanded.

>.|13|TRBJ1-1|.|TRBV29-1
TGCAGCTCCTCAGGGGCTATAGGCACTGAAGCTTTCTTT
CSSSGAIGTEAFF
>.|15|TRBJ2-3|.|TRBV4-1
TGCGCCAGCAGCCAAAGGGCCAGTAGCACAGATACGCAGTATTTT
CASSQRASSTDTQYF
>.|15|TRBJ2-3|.|TRBV30
TGTGCCTGCCCCCAGAAGGAGGGAAGCACAGATACGCAGTATTTT
CACPQKEGSTDTQYF
>TRBD1|13|TRBJ2-7|.|TRBV5-6
TGTGCCAGCAGCTTACAGGGGGCGTTTGAGCAGTACTTC
CASSLQGAFEQYF
>.|14|TRBJ1-2|.|TRBV5-1
TGCGCCAGCAGCAGGGAGACAGTAAACTATGGCTACACCTTC
CASSRETVNYGYTF
>.|13|TRBJ1-1|.|TRBV30
TGTGCCTGGAATAAGGGTATGAACACTGAAGCTTTCTTT
CAWNKGMNTEAFF
>.|13|TRBJ2-1|.|TRBV9
TGTGCCAGCAGCGGGCTCCTAGGAAATGAGCAGTTCTTC
CASSGLLGNEQFF
>.|15|TRBJ2-7|once|TRBV19
TGTGCCAGTAGGGCAACAGCCCGTGTCTCCTACGAGCAGTACTTC
CASRATARVSYEQYF
>TRBD1|13|TRBJ1-1|.|TRBV5-1
TGCGCCAGCAGCCGGACAGGGGGCACTGAAGCTTTCTTT
CASSRTGGTEAFF
>.|15|TRBJ1-1|.|TRBV7-6
TGTGCCAGCAAGCCCTCGGGGGTGGTGAACACTGAAGCTTTCTTT
CASKPSGVVNTEAFF
>.|12|TRBJ2-1|once|TRBV7-2
TGTGCCAGCAGCTGGAGGTTCAATGAGCAGTTCTTC
CASSWRFNEQFF
>.|14|TRBJ1-2|.|TRBV5-8
TGTGCCAGCACGGTGGGTCTTCGCGTCTATGGCTACACCTTC
CASTVGLRVYGYTF
>TRBD1|13|TRBJ2-2|.|TRBV5-1
TGCGCCAGCAGCTGGGACAGGAACGGGGAGCTGTTTTTT
CASSWDRNGELFF
>.|12|TRBJ2-5|.|TRBV10-3
TGTGCCATCAGTGAGTTGGAAGAGACCCAGTACTTC
CAISELEETQYF
>.|13|TRBJ2-5|.|TRBV6-6
TGTGCCAGCAGTTACGCAGGGCAAGAGACCCAGTACTTC
CASSYAGQETQYF
>TRBD2|16|TRBJ2-1|.|TRBV5-1
TGCGCCAGACCCCCTTCCGGGACTAGCGGGTCTAATGAGCAGTTCTTC
CARPPSGTSGSNEQFF
>TRBD1|14|TRBJ1-5|.|TRBV7-8
TGTGCCAGCAGCTCGGACAGGATTTATCAGCCCCAGCATTTT
CASSSDRIYQPQHF
>.|17|TRBJ2-7|.|TRBV28
TGTGCCAGCACTTACAGGGCGATCGTTACTTGGGTTTACGAGCAGTACTTC
CASTYRAIVTWVYEQYF
>.|16|TRBJ2-2|.|TRBV7-2
TGTGCCAGCAGCTTAGTATGGGGGACAAACACCGGGGAGCTGTTTTTT
CASSLVWGTNTGELFF
>TRBD2|16|TRBJ2-5|.|TRBV19
TGTGCCAGTAGTCAACTCCGCGGGGGGTCATATGAGACCCAGTACTTC
CASSQLRGGSYETQYF
>.|15|TRBJ2-5|.|TRBV9
TGTGCCAGCAGCGTAGGTAACGGCCTCCGGGAGACCCAGTACTTC
CASSVGNGLRETQYF
>.|14|TRBJ2-3|.|TRBV30
TGTGCCTGGAGTCGGGTAACTCTCACAGATACGCAGTATTTT
CAWSRVTLTDTQYF
>.|14|TRBJ2-5|.|TRBV5-1
TGCGCCAGCAGCTTGGAGACCGCAGCAGAGACCCAGTACTTC
CASSLETAAETQYF
>TRBD2|15|TRBJ2-7|.|TRBV5-4
TGTGCCAGCAGCCCCGGGACTAGCGGGCTCAACGAGCAGTACTTC
CASSPGTSGLNEQYF
>.|15|TRBJ2-2|.|TRBV5-5
TGTGCCAGCAGCCGCGGAGGGGGGCCAACCGGGGAGCTGTTTTTT
CASSRGGGPTGELFF